This TCR beta chain was retrieved from a study of CD8+ T cells in alopecia areata (dated by TCRdb to about 2018). In terms of the full investigation: The treated patients, all with moderate-to-severe alopecia areata, were enrolled in an open-label pilot trial of oral tofacitinib given at 5 to 10 mg twice daily. Tofacitinib was given for 6 to 18 months, followed by 6 months of follow-up off drug to assess delayed response and recurrence. The SALT score, which quantifies the percentage of affected scalp surface area, was used to measure disease severity in treated patients. The study used high-throughput TCRbeta sequencing to examine T cell clonal expansion in alopecia areata, in both the C3H/HeJ mouse model and human patients. In humans, TCRbeta sequencing was performed on scalp tissue and on sorted CD4+ and CD8+ peripheral blood T cells from healthy controls and from patients with patchy or totalis/universalis alopecia areata. Biopsies were taken from tofacitinib-treated patients at baseline and again at 4 and 24 weeks into treatment, and several of those patients also had a later scalp biopsy. Scalp clonality was compared among normal scalp (n=4), patchy alopecia areata scalp (n=8), and alopecia totalis/universalis scalp (n=8). RNA came from the PAXgene miRNA kit for fixed scalp, the miRNeasy kit for PBMCs, and the RNeasy kit for mouse skin. immunoSEQ multiplex PCR using 35 Vbeta forward primers and 13 Jbeta reverse primers was used to amplify TCRbeta CDR3 regions.

The time point label, read with the paper, signifies: less than 25 weeks on oral tofacitinib. The treatment or condition label on this specimen signifies: oral pan-JAK inhibitor, 5-10 mg twice daily. Lesional scalp punch biopsies and peripheral blood were obtained from alopecia areata patients. PBMCs were isolated by density centrifugation and stained for CD3, CD4 and CD8, and CD4+ and CD8+ T cells were sorted on a FACSAria. Points the paper makes about the study in general: Because the treated cohort was small and had only one nonresponder, larger studies are needed to examine links between baseline CD8+ expansion and response. Shared TCR sequences between patients were less evident than in mice, which may be partly attributable to HLA diversity in the patient population. Tofacitinib significantly lowered scalp clonality and the number of expanded CD8+ clones among the top 100 scalp clones. Resident alphabeta T cells in normal human skin are also sequenced, complicating scalp TCR repertoire analysis, unlike mouse skin dominated by gammadelta T cells. Compared with normal scalp, lesional scalp had higher clonality and more expanded CD8+ clones, particularly in alopecia totalis/universalis, a pattern that suggests antigenic drive. During tofacitinib treatment, many expanded lesional clones stuck around in both scalp and blood, and this persistence may partly explain why relapse happens after treatment is stopped.

About this clone itself: It has no known antigen specificity. Per-base quality was not reported, and no clone a single base away is much larger than it.

The library was built by means of the immunoSEQ multiplex PCR assay. To provide template for TCR sequencing, every sample had RNA extracted and reverse transcribed into cDNA. SuperScript III was used to make first-strand cDNA, primed with a 2:1 mix of oligo-dT and random hexamers. A synthetic immune receptor repertoire was used to gauge amplification bias, and whatever bias remained was removed computationally. On the authors' methods: After raw reads were preprocessed to remove errors, the CDR3 was defined following IMGT conventions as running from the conserved cysteine to phenylalanine. Clonality was computed by normalizing Shannon entropy by log2 of the number of productive unique TCRs and subtracting the result from 1. CD4 or CD8 identity of scalp clones was inferred by cross-referencing scalp TCRbeta sequences with sorted blood CD4 and CD8 repertoires. TCRdb carries this immuneACCESS record with in-frame sequences only. Its versions omit some clonotypes, under half of them owing to an unresolved V gene in the studies checked, with the rest unexplained. The V and J calls and the clone size are those of that table, but D and trimming were determined from the DNA. In all, the sample holds about 76,000 clones, and approximately 70% of those were seen once. The ten most abundant clones make up about a quarter of the sample.

The input for sequencing was CD8+ T cells sorted from blood, taken at week 24, from a patient treated with tofacitinib. This receptor was obtained from a human donor with alopecia areata.

The bases read TGTGCCAGCAGTTTGTTGAATAGCGGAGGGTCCTACGAGCAGTACTTC. Translated, it reads CASSLLNSGGSYEQYF. The chain is made from TRBV27 and TRBJ2-7, and possibly TRBD2, on 6 matching bases. The CDR3 contains 16 residues, cysteine and phenylalanine counted. The DNA shown is the 48-base CDR3, in frame from base 1. From a lookup of the germline V gene (reference sequence), CDR1 and CDR2 are MNHEY and SMNVEV. Trimming removed 3 bases from V and 1 base from J, leaving 16 bases between the germline ends.